This T cell receptor beta chain was profiled in a study of shared clonotypes between healthy human individuals. In the case of this clone: The antigen remains undetermined.

The authors split each subset's genomic DNA evenly across several immunoSEQ plates. The protocol was immunoSEQ multiplex PCR, while the TCRdb copy is restricted to in-frame clones and leaves out a portion. The sample records approximately 500,000 clones, roughly 78% being singletons. Findings of the study overall: Exclusively blood specimens were collected; tissue repertoires likely differ.

Germline V gene lookup returns CDR1 MDHEN and CDR2 SYDVKM. J lost 6 bases, V lost 6 bases, and 10 bases had no gene match. The CDR3 extends over 15 amino acids. Healthy HIV-negative adults without recent acute infections or vaccinations served as donors. This receptor was identified in a middle-aged woman in good health. Some clones in this sample may be carry-over from other donors' samples. What was sequenced was PBMCs. The J gene is TRBJ2-2, the V gene TRBV28, with 7 bases that match TRBD1. The CDR3 DNA reads TGTGCCAGCAGAAGCTGGGCAGGGGGTTCCGGGGAGCTGTTTTTT. Its translation: CASRSWAGGSGELFF.